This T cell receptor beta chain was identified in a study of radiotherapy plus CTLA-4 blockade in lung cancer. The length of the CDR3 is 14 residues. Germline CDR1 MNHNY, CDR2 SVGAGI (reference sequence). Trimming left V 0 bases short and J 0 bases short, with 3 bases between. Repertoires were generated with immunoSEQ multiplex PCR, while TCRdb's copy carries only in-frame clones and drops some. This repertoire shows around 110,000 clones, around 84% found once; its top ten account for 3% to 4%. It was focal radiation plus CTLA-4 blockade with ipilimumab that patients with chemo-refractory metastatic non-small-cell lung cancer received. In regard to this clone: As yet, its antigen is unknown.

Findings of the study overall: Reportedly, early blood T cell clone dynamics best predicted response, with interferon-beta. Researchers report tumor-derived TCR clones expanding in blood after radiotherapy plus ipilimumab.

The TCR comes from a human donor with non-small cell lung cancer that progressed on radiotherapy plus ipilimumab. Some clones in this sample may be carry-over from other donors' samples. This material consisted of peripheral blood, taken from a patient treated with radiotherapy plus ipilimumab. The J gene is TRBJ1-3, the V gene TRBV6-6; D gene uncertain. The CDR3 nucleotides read TGTGCCAGCAGTTACTCACCCTCTGGAAACACCATATATTTT. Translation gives CASSYSPSGNTIYF.